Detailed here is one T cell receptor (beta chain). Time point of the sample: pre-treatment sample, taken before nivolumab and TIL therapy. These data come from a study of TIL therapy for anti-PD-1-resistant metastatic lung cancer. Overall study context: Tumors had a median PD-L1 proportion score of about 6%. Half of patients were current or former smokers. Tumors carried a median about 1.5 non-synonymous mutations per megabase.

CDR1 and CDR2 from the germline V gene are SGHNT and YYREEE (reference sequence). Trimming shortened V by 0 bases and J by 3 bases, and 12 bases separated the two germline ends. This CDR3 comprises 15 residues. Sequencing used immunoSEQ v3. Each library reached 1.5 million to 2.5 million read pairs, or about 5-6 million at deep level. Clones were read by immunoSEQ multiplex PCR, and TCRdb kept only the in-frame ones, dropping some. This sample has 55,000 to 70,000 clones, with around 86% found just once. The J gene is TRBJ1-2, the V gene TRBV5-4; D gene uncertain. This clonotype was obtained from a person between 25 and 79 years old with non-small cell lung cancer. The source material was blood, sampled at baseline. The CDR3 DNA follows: TGTGCCAGCAGCTTGGCCAGAGAGAGTTACTATGGCTACACCTTC. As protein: CASSLARESYYGYTF.